This TCR beta chain emerged from a study of blood T cells in healthy people across ages. The germline V and J ends were trimmed by 4 bases and 5 bases, with 17 bases remaining between them. CDR1 is MNHEY, CDR2 SVGAGI, per germline. The CDR3 spans 15 residues. The authors ran a second PCR of roughly 6 to 11 cycles using a sample-barcoded 5' primer and a J-beta primer mix. A single record per CDR3 protein comes from TCRdb applying MiXCR to the 5' RACE reads. This sample has over 600,000 distinct CDR3 sequences, with about half found just once. Sequenced material: blood. The rearrangement links TRBV6-5 to TRBJ2-5; D not certain. The sequence was collected from a man of 80 years or more in good health. CDR3 sequence: CASSSLGEWTETQYF. In DNA form, the CDR3 reads TGTGCCAGCAGTTCCCTAGGAGAATGGACGGAGACCCAGTACTTC.